These T cell receptor beta chains were read from a single sample in a study of metastatic and nonmetastatic thyroid tumors. TCRdb re-called clones from the PCR reads using MiXCR. The data contain 21,000 or so clones, about 16% of them seen just once; the ten biggest clones take up roughly 20%. Sequenced material: blood. The source of these receptors is a male donor with papillary thyroid cancer or a benign thyroid nodule (not recorded which). Some clones in this sample may be carry-over from other donors' samples. The CDR3 runs from the conserved cysteine through the conserved F or W. D genes are given only for firm matches. Clone size is given as how often the clone was seen (once, few, many) or a class if it is expanded.

TRBV12-5	13	.	medium-sized	TRBJ2-7	CASGLVVGVEQYF	TGTGCTAGTGGTTTGGTAGTTGGAGTCGAGCAGTACTTC
TRBV11-2	16	TRBD2	many	TRBJ2-3	CASSPRTSGRTDTQYF	TGTGCCAGCAGTCCCCGGACTAGCGGGAGAACAGATACGCAGTATTTT
TRBV29-1	13	.	many	TRBJ2-7	CSAGGPGTEEQYF	TGCAGCGCGGGGGGCCCCGGGACGGAGGAGCAGTACTTC
TRBV3-1	14	.	many	TRBJ2-3	CASSPTVSTDTQYF	TGTGCCAGCAGCCCTACAGTTAGCACAGATACGCAGTATTTT
TRBV7-9	16	.	many	TRBJ1-6	CASSFRAPAYNSPLHF	TGTGCCAGCAGCTTCAGGGCCCCGGCCTATAATTCACCCCTCCACTTT
TRBV6-1	15	.	many	TRBJ1-2	CASSSSDRAFNGYTF	.
TRBV5-1	14	TRBD1	many	TRBJ2-3	CASTRGQGTDTQYF	TGCGCCAGCACTCGCGGACAGGGCACAGATACGCAGTATTTT
TRBV19	13	.	medium-sized	TRBJ2-7	CASSMFYGYEQYF	TGTGCCAGTAGTATGTTTTATGGCTACGAGCAGTACTTC
TRBV20-1	12	.	many	TRBJ2-3	CSASLLLDTQYF	TGCAGTGCTAGCCTCCTCCTGGATACGCAGTATTTT
TRBV29-1	14	.	many	TRBJ1-1	CSVWGGVTNTEAFF	TGCAGCGTGTGGGGCGGGGTGACGAACACTGAAGCTTTCTTT
TRBV9	15	.	many	TRBJ2-2	CASSGGQPLTGELFF	TGTGCCAGCAGCGGTGGACAGCCCTTAACCGGGGAGCTGTTTTTT
TRBV6-2/TRBV6-3	13	TRBD2	few	TRBJ2-7	CASRTSGSYEQYF	TGTGCTAGCAGGACTAGCGGTTCCTACGAGCAGTACTTC
TRBV4-2	17	TRBD2	many	TRBJ2-7	CASSQDPGLAARYEQYF	TGTGCCAGCAGCCAAGATCCAGGACTAGCGGCGCGATACGAGCAGTACTTC
TRBV10-3	13	.	many	TRBJ2-1	CAIRQGQPDEQFF	TGTGCCATCAGGCAAGGACAACCCGATGAGCAGTTCTTC
TRBV14	15	TRBD2	many	TRBJ2-4	CASSQVGGTGGIQYF	TGTGCCAGCAGCCAAGTCGGAGGGACCGGGGGGATTCAGTACTTC
TRBV28	14	.	many	TRBJ2-2	CASSFPTSEGELFF	TGTGCCAGCAGTTTCCCCACATCGGAAGGGGAGCTGTTTTTT
TRBV9	15	.	many	TRBJ2-7	CASSVDPNTNYEQYF	TGTGCCAGCAGCGTAGACCCTAACACCAACTACGAGCAGTACTTC
TRBV3-1	15	.	many	TRBJ2-7	CASSQEAAGSYEQYF	TGTGCCAGCAGCCAAGAAGCGGCAGGGTCCTACGAGCAGTACTTC
TRBV11-3	13	.	many	TRBJ2-1	CASSLVGNNEQFF	TGTGCCAGCAGCTTAGTAGGTAACAATGAGCAGTTCTTC
TRBV28	13	TRBD1	many	TRBJ2-5	CASSGQGGGTQYF	TGTGCCAGCAGTGGACAGGGTGGGGGGACCCAGTACTTC
TRBV28	15	.	many	TRBJ2-7	CASSLFQGGGYEQYF	TGTGCCAGCAGTTTATTTCAGGGGGGGGGCTACGAGCAGTACTTC
TRBV28	15	.	many	TRBJ2-1	CASTGGGASYNEQFF	TGTGCCAGCACCGGAGGGGGGGCTTCCTACAATGAGCAGTTCTTC